The 16 T cell receptor beta chains below were found in one sample sequenced in a study of cytomegalovirus exposure and HLA in healthy donors. Researchers ran the PCR with 60 Vbeta and 13 Jbeta primers. The table came from immunoSEQ multiplex PCR; TCRdb's copy has only in-frame clones and leaves some out. The sample includes approximately 290,000 clones, 75% to 85% seen only once; the top ten take 0.3%. The sequenced sample was PBMCs. Receptors were obtained from a girl aged 2 to 9 in good health and CMV-seronegative.

In its sample, this clone was seen once. The chain combines TRBV28 with TRBJ2-7, with D perhaps matching TRBD1 (5 bases). Trimming stripped 1 base from V and 5 bases from J, with 15 bases between. Germline CDR1 is MDHEN and CDR2 is SYDVKM. The CDR3 length is 15 residues. The DNA for the CDR3 is TGTGCCAGCAGTTTATTCTCAGGGATGTGGAACGAGCAGTACTTC. It translates to CASSLFSGMWNEQYF.

This clone was seen only once. The chain uses TRBV28 and TRBJ2-7, with D maybe TRBD2 (7 bases). The CDR3 is 13 residues long. The germline CDR1 and CDR2 sequences are MDHEN and SYDVKM. Trimming removed 10 bases at V and 5 bases at J, with 18 bases between. The DNA for the CDR3 is TGTGCCACCCAGGCGGGGGCCGACGACGAGCAGTACTTC. Translating it yields CATQAGADDEQYF.

The rearrangement links TRBV7-9 to TRBJ1-3, with D unclear. CDR3 size: 15 residues. Trimming shortened V by 0 bases and J by 3 bases, and 9 bases separated the two germline ends. The germline V gene encodes CDR1 SEHNR and CDR2 FQNEAQ (reference sequence). The DNA of the CDR3 is TGTGCCAGCAGCTTAGCCCGGGTGCTTGGAAACACCATATATTTT. This gives the protein CASSLARVLGNTIYF. Drawing the rest from reference TRBV7-9 and TRBJ1-3, the complete variable domain is DTGVSQNPRHKITKRGQNVTFRCDPISEHNRLYWYRQTLGQGPEFLTYFQNEAQLEKSRLLSDRFSAERPKGSFSTLEIQRTEQGDSAMYLCASSLARVLGNTIYFGEGSWLTVV.

This clone was recorded once. V is TRBV6-6 and J is TRBJ2-7, with D possibly matching TRBD1 (6 bases). This CDR3 comprises 13 residues. The V gene's germline CDR1 is MNHNY and CDR2 SVGAGI (reference sequence). Trimming shortened V by 6 bases and J by 6 bases, and 15 bases separated the two germline ends. This CDR3 reads CASRDSPGSEQYF. As DNA, the CDR3 is TGTGCCAGCAGGGACAGTCCCGGCTCCGAGCAGTACTTC.

The chain links TRBV11-2 to TRBJ2-7, with 11 bases identical to TRBD1. V dropped 8 bases and J dropped 1; count of bases not matched to a gene: 1. In germline, CDR1 is SGHAT, CDR2 FQNNGV. The CDR3 contains 13 residues. CDR3 nucleotide sequence: TGTGCCAGCGGACAGGGGGCGTCCTACGAGCAGTACTTC. Its translation is CASGQGASYEQYF.

The chain carries TRBV2 and TRBJ1-6; TRBD1 matches 9 bases. The CDR3 is 14 residues long. V was pared by 6 bases and J by 4 bases, with 1 base of the junction left unmatched. CDR1 is SNHLY and CDR2 is FYNNEI in the germline V gene. CDR3 region: CASRGTGYNSPLHF. In nucleotides, the CDR3 is TGTGCCAGCAGGGGGACAGGGTATAATTCACCCCTCCACTTT. Using reference TRBV2 and TRBJ1-6 for the parts outside the CDR3, the full variable domain is EPEVTQTPSHQVTQMGQEVILRCVPISNHLYFYWYRQILGQKVEFLVSFYNNEISEKSEIFDDQFSVERPDGSNFTLKIRSTKLEDSAMYFCASRGTGYNSPLHFGNGTRLTVT.

The chain joins TRBV30 to TRBJ2-2, with D possibly TRBD1 on 5 matching bases. Germline loops: CDR1 GTSNPN, CDR2 SVGIG (reference sequence). V lost 0 bases, J lost 4 bases, and 12 bases lay in between. This CDR3 comprises 15 residues. CDR3 in DNA: TGTGCCTGGAGTGTACCCGGACACCTCACCGGGGAGCTGTTTTTT. This encodes CAWSVPGHLTGELFF.

The rearrangement links TRBV5-1 to TRBJ1-1; TRBD1 matches at 8 bases. The V and J ends lost 3 bases and 1 base, in that order; junction bases with no gene match: 2. This CDR3 is 14 amino acids long. Germline CDR1 SGHRS, CDR2 YFSETQ. CDR3 loop: CASSSGTGNTEAFF. The CDR3, as DNA: TGCGCCAGCAGCTCTGGGACAGGGAACACTGAAGCTTTCTTT.

CDR3 sequence reads: CASSFGTGPGYTF. CDR3 in DNA: TGTGCCAGCAGCTTTGGGACAGGCCCTGGCTACACCTTC. This chain uses TRBV5-6 with TRBJ1-2; 8 bases agree with TRBD1. Germline CDR1 SGHDT, CDR2 YYEEEE. The CDR3 consists of 13 residues. V dropped 2 bases and J dropped 7; count of bases not matched to a gene: 4. The full variable domain, in which reference TRBV5-6 and TRBJ1-2 provide the parts outside the CDR3, is DAGVTQSPTHLIKTRGQQVTLRCSPKSGHDTVSWYQQALGQGPQFIFQYYEEEERQRGNFPDRFSGHQFPNYSSELNVNALLLGDSALYLCASSFGTGPGYTFGSGTRLTVV.

The J gene is TRBJ2-3, the V gene TRBV7-7; 8 nucleotides line up with TRBD2. Germline V CDR1 and CDR2: SSHAT, FNYEAQ (reference sequence). Trimming at V came to 2 bases and at J to 3 bases, leaving 4 bases not matched to a gene. The CDR3 covers 15 residues. The CDR3 nucleotides read TGTGCCAGCAGCTTAAACGGGGGGGCAACAGATACGCAGTATTTT. It specifies CASSLNGGATDTQYF.

The chain recombines TRBV9 with TRBJ2-5; TRBD1 agrees at 8 bases. CDR1 and CDR2 from the germline V gene are SGDLS and YYNGEE. Trimming removed 0 bases from V and 1 base from J; junction bases left unmatched: 8. The CDR3 loop spans 17 amino acids. The CDR3 DNA is TGTGCCAGCAGCGTAGGCCCCGGGACAGGAGTCCAAGAGACCCAGTACTTC. Protein: CASSVGPGTGVQETQYF.

The rearrangement links TRBV6-1 to TRBJ1-2; 8 bases align to TRBD1. V was pared by 5 bases and J by 3 bases, with 5 bases of the junction left unmatched. The CDR3 is 14 residues long. In germline, CDR1 is MNHNS, CDR2 SASEGT. The CDR3 loop reads CASSRTGLDYGYTF. In DNA, the CDR3 is TGTGCCAGCAGTCGGACAGGGCTCGACTATGGCTACACCTTC.

The J gene is TRBJ2-2, the V gene TRBV9; 14 bases line up with TRBD2. CDR3 length: 17 amino acids. Germline values: CDR1 SGDLS, CDR2 YYNGEE. The ends lost 4 bases at V and 7 bases at J; junction bases unmatched: 9. The CDR3 region is CASSLGLAGERGGELFF. CDR3 nucleotides: TGTGCCAGCAGCTTGGGACTAGCGGGAGAGCGGGGCGGGGAGCTGTTTTTT.

This chain connects TRBV2 to TRBJ2-5, with 9 bases identical to TRBD1. The J call may be in error: the DNA end matches TRBJ2-7 better. Germline lookup yields CDR1 SNHLY and CDR2 FYNNEI. The CDR3 is 16 residues long. The CDR3 DNA reads as TGTGCCAGCAGTGAAAAATCCGGGACAGGGACCTACGAGCAGTACTTC. It is translated as CASSEKSGTGTYEQYF.

This clone was picked up one time. The J gene is TRBJ2-7, the V gene TRBV27; the D gene is possibly TRBD1 (5 bases). V was trimmed by 8 bases and J by 3 bases, leaving 14 bases between them. In germline, CDR1 is MNHEY, CDR2 SMNVEV (reference sequence). This CDR3 is built from 13 residues. CDR3 nucleotides: TGTGCCAGCGGTAACAGGAGTTACTACGAGCAGTACTTC. Protein sequence: CASGNRSYYEQYF.

The rearrangement uses TRBV4-1 and TRBJ2-7, with a tentative D call TRBD2 (5 bases). This CDR3 has 17 residues. Trimming cost V 2 bases and J 0 bases, with 17 bases left between them. CDR1 and CDR2 (germline): MGHRA, YSYEKL. The DNA of the CDR3 is TGCGCCAGCAGCCAACTATTCTCCGTAGGGAGCTCCTACGAGCAGTACTTC. Its translation: CASSQLFSVGSSYEQYF.